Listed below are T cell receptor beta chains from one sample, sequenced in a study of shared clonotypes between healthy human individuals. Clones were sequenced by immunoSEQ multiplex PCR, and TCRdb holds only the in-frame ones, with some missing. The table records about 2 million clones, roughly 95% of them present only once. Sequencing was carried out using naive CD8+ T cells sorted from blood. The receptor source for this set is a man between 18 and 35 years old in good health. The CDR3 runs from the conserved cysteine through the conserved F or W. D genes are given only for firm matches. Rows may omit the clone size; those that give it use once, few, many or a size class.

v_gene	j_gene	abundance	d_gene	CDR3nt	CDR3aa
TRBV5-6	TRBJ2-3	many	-	TGTGCCAGCAGCACGGGACTCCAGGAAGATACGCAGTATTTT	CASSTGLQEDTQYF
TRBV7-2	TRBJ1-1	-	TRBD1	TGTGCCAGCAGCTCCGTACAGGGGGTCGCCTACACTGAAGCTTTCTTT	CASSSVQGVAYTEAFF
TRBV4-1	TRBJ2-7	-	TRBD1	TGCGCCAGCAGCCAAGTTCAGGGGGTAGCGTACGAGCAGTACTTC	CASSQVQGVAYEQYF
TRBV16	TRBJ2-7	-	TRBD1	TGTGCCAGCAGCCAGACAGGGTCCTACGAGCAGTACTTC	CASSQTGSYEQYF
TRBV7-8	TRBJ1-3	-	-	TGTGCCAGCAGCTTAGCGCTGGGAAACACCATATATTTT	CASSLALGNTIYF
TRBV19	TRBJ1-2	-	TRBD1	TGTGCCAGTAGTATGCGACAGGGTTGGATTGGCTACACCTTC	CASSMRQGWIGYTF
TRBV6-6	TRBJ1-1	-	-	TGTGCCAGCAGTTACTCGGGCAGGGACATGAACACTGAAGCTTTCTTT	CASSYSGRDMNTEAFF
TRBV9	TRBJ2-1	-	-	TGTGCCAGCAGCGGAGGGACGTCCGCTGATGAGCAGTTCTTC	CASSGGTSADEQFF
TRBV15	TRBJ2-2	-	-	TGTGCCACCAGCAGAGATACCCCCTCATGGGACACCGGGGAGCTGTTTTTT	CATSRDTPSWDTGELFF
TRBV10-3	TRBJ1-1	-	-	TGTGCCATCAGTGAACCCGGGTCGACTACTGAAGCTTTCTTT	CAISEPGSTTEAFF
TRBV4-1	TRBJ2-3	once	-	TGCGCCAGCAGCCAAGACAGCCCAGGGGATACGCAGTATTTT	CASSQDSPGDTQYF
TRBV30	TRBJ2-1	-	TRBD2	TGTGCCTGGAGTCACGGGAGGCCGGCCTACAATGAGCAGTTCTTC	CAWSHGRPAYNEQFF
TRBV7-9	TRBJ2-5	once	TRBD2	TGTGCCAGCAGCTCGCCTGCGGGAGTAGGGGAGACCCAGTACTTC	CASSSPAGVGETQYF
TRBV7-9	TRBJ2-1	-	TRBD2	TGTGCCAGCAGCTTAGGCGGGAGGGCGAATGAGCAGTTCTTC	CASSLGGRANEQFF
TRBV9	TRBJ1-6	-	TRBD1	TGTGCCAGCAGCGTAGGGGACAGGCGTCTTCGACATTCACCCCTCCACTTT	CASSVGDRRLRHSPLHF
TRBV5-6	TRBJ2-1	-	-	TGTGCCAGCAGCGGACCAACTTTTAATGAGCAGTTCTTC	CASSGPTFNEQFF
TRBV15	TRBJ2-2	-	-	TGTGCCACCAGCAGAGATCGGGGGCCCACCGGGGAGCTGTTTTTT	CATSRDRGPTGELFF
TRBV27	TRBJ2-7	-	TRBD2	TGTGCCAGCAGTTTATTGGGCGGGAGGGGTGAGCAGTACTTC	CASSLLGGRGEQYF
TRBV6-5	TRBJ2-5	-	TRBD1	TGTGCCAGCCAGGGGGCGGGGGAGACCCAGTACTTC	CASQGAGETQYF
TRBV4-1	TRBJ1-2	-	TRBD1	TGCGCCAGCAGGCAAACAGGGGATTATGGCTACACCTTC	CASRQTGDYGYTF
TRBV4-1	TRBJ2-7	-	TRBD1	TGCGCCAGCAGCTATGCCGGGACAGGGGTCTACGAGCAGTACTTC	CASSYAGTGVYEQYF
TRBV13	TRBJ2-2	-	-	TGTGCCAGCAGCTCGGGACACCCCACCGGGGAGCTGTTTTTT	CASSSGHPTGELFF
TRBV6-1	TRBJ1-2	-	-	TGTGCCAGCAGTGAAGGGGTAGGGGTCGGCTATGGCTACACCTTC	CASSEGVGVGYGYTF
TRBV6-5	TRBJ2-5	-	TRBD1	TGTGCCAGCAGTTACCGGGACAGGGGGCGAGAGACCCAGTACTTC	CASSYRDRGRETQYF
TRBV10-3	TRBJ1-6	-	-	TGTGCCATCAGTCCGAGTAGTCTGGGCTCACCCCTCCACTTT	CAISPSSLGSPLHF
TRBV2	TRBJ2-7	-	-	TGTGCCAGCAACGGTCCGGGGGTAGCCCACGAGCAGTACTTC	CASNGPGVAHEQYF
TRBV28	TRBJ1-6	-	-	TGTGCCAGCAGTTTCCCGAGAGGGTTGGATTCACCCCTCCACTTT	CASSFPRGLDSPLHF
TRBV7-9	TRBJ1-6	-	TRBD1	TGTGCCAGCAGCCCCGGGACAGGGGGTAATTCACCCCTCCACTTT	CASSPGTGGNSPLHF
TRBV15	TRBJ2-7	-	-	TGTGCCACCAGCGGGGGTCTGTCCTACGAGCAGTACTTC	CATSGGLSYEQYF
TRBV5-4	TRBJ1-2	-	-	TGTGCCAGCAGCTTGATTTTGGGGAATGGCTACACCTTC	CASSLILGNGYTF